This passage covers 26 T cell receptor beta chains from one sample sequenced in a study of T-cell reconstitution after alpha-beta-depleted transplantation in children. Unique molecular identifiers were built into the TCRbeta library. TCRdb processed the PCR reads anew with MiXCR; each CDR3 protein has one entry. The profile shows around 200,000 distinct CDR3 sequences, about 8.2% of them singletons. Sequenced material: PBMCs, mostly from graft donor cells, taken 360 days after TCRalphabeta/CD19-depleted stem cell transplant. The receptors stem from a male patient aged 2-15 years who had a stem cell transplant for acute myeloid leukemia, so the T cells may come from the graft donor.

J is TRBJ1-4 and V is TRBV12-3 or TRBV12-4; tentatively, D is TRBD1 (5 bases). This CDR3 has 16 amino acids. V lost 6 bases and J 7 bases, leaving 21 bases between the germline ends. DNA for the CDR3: TGTGCCAGCAGGCCCGGGACGGTGAGGGGAGGTGAAAAACTGTTTTTT. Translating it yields CASRPGTVRGGEKLFF.

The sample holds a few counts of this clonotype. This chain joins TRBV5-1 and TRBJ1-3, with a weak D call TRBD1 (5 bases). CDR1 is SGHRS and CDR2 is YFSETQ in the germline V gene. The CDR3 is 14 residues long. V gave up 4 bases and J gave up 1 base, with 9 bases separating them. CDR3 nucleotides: TGCGCCAGCAGCCATGGGACTTCTGGAAACACCATATATTTT. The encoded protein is CASSHGTSGNTIYF.

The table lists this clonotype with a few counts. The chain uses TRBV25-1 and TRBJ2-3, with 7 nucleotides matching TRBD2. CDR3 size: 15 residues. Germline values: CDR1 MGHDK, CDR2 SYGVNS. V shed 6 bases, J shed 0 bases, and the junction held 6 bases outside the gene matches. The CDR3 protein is CASRREAASTDTQYF. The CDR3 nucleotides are TGTGCCAGCAGACGGGAGGCAGCTAGCACAGATACGCAGTATTTT.

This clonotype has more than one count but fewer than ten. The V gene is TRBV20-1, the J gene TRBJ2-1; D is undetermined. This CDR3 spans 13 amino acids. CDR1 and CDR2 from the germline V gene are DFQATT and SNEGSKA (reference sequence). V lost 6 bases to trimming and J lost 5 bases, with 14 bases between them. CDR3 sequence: CSAPSYVNNEQFF. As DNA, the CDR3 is TGCAGTGCCCCCTCCTATGTGAACAATGAGCAGTTCTTC.

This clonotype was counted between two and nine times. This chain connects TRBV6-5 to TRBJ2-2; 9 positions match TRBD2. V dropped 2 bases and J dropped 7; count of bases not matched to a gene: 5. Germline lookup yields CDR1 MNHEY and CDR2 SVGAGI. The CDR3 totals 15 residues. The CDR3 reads CASSYAGGLGGELFF. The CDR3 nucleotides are TGTGCCAGCAGTTACGCGGGGGGGCTGGGCGGGGAGCTGTTTTTT.

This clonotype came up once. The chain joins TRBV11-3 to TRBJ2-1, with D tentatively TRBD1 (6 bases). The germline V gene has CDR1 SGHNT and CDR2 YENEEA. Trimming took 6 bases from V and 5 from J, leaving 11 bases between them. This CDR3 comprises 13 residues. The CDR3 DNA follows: TGTGCCAGCAGAGGGGGATTTAACAATGAGCAGTTCTTC. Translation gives CASRGGFNNEQFF.

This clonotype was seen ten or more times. This CDR3 reads CSVVPPKETQYF. The CDR3 DNA sequence: TGCAGCGTTGTCCCCCCCAAGGAGACCCAGTACTTC. The chain combines TRBV29-1 with TRBJ2-5; D call uncertain. The CDR3 is 12 residues long. Between the trimmed V and J ends, which lost 4 bases and 5 bases, there was a span of 11 bases. The V gene's germline CDR1 is SQVTM and CDR2 ANQGSEA.

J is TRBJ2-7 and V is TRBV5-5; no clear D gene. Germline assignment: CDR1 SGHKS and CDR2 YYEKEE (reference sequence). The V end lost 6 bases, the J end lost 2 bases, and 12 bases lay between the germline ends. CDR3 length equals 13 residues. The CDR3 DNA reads TGTGCCAGCAACACCGCACCGGCCTACGAGCAGTACGTC. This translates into CASNTAPAYEQYV.

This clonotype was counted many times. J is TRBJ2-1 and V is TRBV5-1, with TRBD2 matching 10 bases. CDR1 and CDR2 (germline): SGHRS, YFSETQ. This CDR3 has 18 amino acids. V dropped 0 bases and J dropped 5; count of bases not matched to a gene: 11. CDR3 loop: CASSLGSSGSVRDNEQFF. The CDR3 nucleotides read TGCGCCAGCAGCTTGGGGTCTAGCGGGAGTGTAAGGGACAATGAGCAGTTCTTC.

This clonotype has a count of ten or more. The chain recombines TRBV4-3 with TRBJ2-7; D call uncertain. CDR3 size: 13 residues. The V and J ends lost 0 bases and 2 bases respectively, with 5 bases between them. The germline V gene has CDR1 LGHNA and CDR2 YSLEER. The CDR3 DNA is TGCGCCAGCAGCCAAGATGGGACCTACGAGCAGTACTTC. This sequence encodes CASSQDGTYEQYF.

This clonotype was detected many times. CDR3 loop: CASSWRPGLAGVYEQYF. Here the CDR3 DNA reads TGCGCCAGCAGCTGGAGACCAGGACTAGCGGGAGTCTACGAGCAGTACTTC. The chain uses TRBV5-1 and TRBJ2-7; 13 positions match TRBD2. Trimming cost V 3 bases and J 3 bases; bases outside gene matches: 9. The CDR3 loop spans 17 amino acids. CDR1 is SGHRS and CDR2 is YFSETQ in the germline V gene. The full variable domain, in which reference TRBV5-1 and TRBJ2-7 provide the parts outside the CDR3, is KAGVTQTPRYLIKTRGQQVTLSCSPISGHRSVSWYQQTPGQGLQFLFEYFSETQRNKGNFPGRFSGRQFSNSRSEMNVSTLELGDSALYLCASSWRPGLAGVYEQYFGPGTRLTVT.

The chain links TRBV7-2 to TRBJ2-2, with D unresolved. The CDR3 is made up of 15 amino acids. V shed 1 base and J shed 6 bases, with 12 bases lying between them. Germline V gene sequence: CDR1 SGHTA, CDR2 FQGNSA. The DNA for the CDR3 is TGTGCCAGCAGCTTAGTGGTCTGGCGCCCCGGGGAGCTGTTTTTT. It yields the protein CASSLVVWRPGELFF.

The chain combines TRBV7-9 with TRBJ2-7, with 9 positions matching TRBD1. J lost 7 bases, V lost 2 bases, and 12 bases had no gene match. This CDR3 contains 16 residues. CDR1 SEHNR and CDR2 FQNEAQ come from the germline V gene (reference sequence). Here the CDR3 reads CASSLIRGQGTGEQYV. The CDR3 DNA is TGTGCCAGCAGCTTAATCAGGGGACAGGGAACTGGGGAGCAGTACGTC.

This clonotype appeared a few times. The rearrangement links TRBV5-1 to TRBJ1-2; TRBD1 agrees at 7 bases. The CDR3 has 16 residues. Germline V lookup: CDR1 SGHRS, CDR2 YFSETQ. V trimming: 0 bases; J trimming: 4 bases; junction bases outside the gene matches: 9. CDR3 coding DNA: TGCGCCAGCAGCTTGGCTCGGGACAGCGTTTCCTATGGCTACACCTTC. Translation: CASSLARDSVSYGYTF. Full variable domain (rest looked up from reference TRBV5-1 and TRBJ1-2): KAGVTQTPRYLIKTRGQQVTLSCSPISGHRSVSWYQQTPGQGLQFLFEYFSETQRNKGNFPGRFSGRQFSNSRSEMNVSTLELGDSALYLCASSLARDSVSYGYTFGSGTRLTVV.

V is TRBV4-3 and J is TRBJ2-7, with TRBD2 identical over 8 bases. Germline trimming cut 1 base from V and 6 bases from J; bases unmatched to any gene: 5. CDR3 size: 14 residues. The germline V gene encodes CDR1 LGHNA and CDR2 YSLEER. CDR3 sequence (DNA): TGCGCCAGCAGCCAAGTGCGGGAGGCTCCCGAGCAGTACTTC. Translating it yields CASSQVREAPEQYF.

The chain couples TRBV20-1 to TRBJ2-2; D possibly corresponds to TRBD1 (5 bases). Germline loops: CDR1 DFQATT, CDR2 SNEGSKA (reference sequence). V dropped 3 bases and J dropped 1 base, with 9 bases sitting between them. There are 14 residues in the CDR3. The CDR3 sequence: CSARGQENTGELFF. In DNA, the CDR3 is TGCAGTGCTAGGGGGCAGGAGAACACCGGGGAGCTGTTTTTT.

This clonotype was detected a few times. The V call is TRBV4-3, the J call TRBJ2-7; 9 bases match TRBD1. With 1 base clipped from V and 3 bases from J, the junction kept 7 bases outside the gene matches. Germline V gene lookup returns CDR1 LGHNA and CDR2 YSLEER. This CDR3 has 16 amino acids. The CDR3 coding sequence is TGCGCCAGCAGCCAAGTCCGGGACAGGGAAGTCTACGAGCAGTACTTC. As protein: CASSQVRDREVYEQYF.

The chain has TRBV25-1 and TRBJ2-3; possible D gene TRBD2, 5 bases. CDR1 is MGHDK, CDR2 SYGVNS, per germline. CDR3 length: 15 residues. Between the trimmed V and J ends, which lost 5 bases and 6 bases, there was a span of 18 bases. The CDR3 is CASSLLTGMTDTQYF. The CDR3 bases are TGTGCCAGCAGTCTTTTGACGGGAATGACGGATACGCAGTATTTT.

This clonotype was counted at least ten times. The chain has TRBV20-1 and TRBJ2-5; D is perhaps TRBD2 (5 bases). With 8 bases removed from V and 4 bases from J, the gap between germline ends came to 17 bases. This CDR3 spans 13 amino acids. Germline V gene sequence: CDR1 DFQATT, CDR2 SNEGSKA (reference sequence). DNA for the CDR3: TGCAGTACCTTTGCGGGCGGCGGAGAGACCCAGTACTTC. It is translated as CSTFAGGGETQYF.

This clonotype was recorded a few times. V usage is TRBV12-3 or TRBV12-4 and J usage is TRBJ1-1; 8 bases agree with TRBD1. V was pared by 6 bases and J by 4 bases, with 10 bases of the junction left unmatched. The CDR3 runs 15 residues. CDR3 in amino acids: CASRPRTGQGTEAFF. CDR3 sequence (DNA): TGTGCCAGCAGGCCTCGGACAGGGCAGGGCACTGAAGCTTTCTTT.

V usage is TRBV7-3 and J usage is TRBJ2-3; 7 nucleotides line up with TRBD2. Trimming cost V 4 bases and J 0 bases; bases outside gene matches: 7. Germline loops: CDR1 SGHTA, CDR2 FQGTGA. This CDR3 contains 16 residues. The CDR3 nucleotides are TGTGCCAGCAGCTCCGGACTAGTGGGCAGCACAGATACGCAGTATTTT. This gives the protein CASSSGLVGSTDTQYF. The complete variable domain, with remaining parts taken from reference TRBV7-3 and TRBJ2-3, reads GAGVSQTPSNKVTEKGKYVELRCDPISGHTALYWYRQSLGQGPEFLIYFQGTGAADDSGLPNDRFFAVRPEGSVSTLKIQRTERGDSAVYLCASSSGLVGSTDTQYFGPGTRLTVL.

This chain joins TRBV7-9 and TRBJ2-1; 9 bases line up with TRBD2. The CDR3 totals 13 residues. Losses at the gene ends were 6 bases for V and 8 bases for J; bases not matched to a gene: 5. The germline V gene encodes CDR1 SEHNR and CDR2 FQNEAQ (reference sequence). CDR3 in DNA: TGTGCCAGCAGTAGCGGGGGTTTGTATGAGCAGTTCTTC. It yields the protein CASSSGGLYEQFF.

CDR3 residues: CASRRQGVLQETQYF. The CDR3 DNA reads as TGTGCCAGCAGGCGACAGGGGGTCCTACAAGAGACCCAGTACTTC. J is TRBJ2-5 and V is TRBV12-3 or TRBV12-4, with 9 bases lining up with TRBD1. CDR3 length: 15 residues. Trimming at V came to 6 bases and at J to 2 bases, leaving 7 bases not matched to a gene.

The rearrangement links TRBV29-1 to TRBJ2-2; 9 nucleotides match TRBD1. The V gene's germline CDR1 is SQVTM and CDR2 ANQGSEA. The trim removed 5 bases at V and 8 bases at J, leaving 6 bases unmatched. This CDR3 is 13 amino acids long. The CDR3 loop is CSVRTGALGELFF. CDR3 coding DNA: TGCAGCGTTAGGACAGGGGCGCTGGGGGAGCTGTTTTTT.

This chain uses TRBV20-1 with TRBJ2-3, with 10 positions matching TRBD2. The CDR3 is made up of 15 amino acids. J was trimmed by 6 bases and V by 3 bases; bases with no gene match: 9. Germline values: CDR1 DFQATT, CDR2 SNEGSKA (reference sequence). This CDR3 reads CSASVQRGGWDTQYF. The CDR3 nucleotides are TGCAGTGCTAGCGTCCAGCGGGGGGGTTGGGATACGCAGTATTTT.

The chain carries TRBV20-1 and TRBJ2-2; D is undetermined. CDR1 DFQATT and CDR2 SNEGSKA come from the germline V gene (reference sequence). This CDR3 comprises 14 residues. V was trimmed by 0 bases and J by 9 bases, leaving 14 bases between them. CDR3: CSAREAGRSWELFF. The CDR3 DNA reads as TGCAGTGCTAGAGAGGCTGGCAGGAGTTGGGAGCTGTTTTTT.